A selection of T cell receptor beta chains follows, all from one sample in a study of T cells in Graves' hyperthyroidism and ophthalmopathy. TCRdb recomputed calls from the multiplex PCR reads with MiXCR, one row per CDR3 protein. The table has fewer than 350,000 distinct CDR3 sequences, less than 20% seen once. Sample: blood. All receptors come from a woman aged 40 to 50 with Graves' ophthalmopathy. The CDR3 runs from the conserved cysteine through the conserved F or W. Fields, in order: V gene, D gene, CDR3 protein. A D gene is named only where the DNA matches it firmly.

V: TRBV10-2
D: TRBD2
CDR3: CASTPRLVAGQQETQYF

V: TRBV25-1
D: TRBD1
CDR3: CASGRQGDTEAFF

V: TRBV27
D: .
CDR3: CASSTAPTYEQYF

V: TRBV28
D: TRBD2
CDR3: CASSTRDPREGQETQYF

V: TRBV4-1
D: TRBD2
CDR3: CASSLGTSRETQYF

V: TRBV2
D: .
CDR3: CASSESWGSPLHF

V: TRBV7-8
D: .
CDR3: CASSLIDPSNTGELFF

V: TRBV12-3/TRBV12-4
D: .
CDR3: CASTPFQSSTDTQYF

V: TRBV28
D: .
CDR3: CASSFRPTGANVLTF

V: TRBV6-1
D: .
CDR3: CASRPGTPTYEQYF

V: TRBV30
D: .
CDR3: CAWSEEDTEAFF

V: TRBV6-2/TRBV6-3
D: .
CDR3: CASSSGRLSNQPQHF

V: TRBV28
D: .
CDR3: CASSLVRVRPQHF

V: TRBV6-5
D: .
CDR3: CASSLYRQDGYTF

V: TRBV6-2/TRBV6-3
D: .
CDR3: CASKISSGDNTEAFF

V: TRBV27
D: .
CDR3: CASSLAGQSYEQYF

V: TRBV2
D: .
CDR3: CASSEVGQNYGYTF

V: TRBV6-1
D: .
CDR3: CASIGGRGSYGYTF

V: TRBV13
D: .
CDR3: CASSLKPDPYEQYF

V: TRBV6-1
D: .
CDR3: CASRRQVFSYEQYF

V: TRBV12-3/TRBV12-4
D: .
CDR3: CASTTTRESPLHF

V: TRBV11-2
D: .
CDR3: CASSLESGFVSEQYF

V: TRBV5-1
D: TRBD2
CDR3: CASSLTPGLAGVREQYF

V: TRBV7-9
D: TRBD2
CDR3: CASSSILAGITGELFF

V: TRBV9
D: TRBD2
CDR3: CASSVSGGTGELFF

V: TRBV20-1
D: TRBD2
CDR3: CSARDVGTSGRETQYF

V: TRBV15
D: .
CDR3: CATSRGTGELFF

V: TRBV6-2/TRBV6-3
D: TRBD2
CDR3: CASSISGGAETQYF

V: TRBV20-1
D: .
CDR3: CSARDTWGLYEQYF

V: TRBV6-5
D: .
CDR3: CASSYSIGGVAQETQYF

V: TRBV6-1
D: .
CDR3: CASSHPTGTGANVLTF

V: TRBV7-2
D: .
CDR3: CASSLAGGRNIQYF

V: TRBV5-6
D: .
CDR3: CASSLAPGAEAFF

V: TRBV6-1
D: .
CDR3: CASSERRGNQNTEAFF

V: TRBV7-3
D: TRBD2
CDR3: CASSPRTSGRSNTGELFF

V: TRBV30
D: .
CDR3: CAWGWNTEAFF

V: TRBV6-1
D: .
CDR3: CASRDNPPTYEQYF

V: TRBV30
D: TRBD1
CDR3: CAWSSGGGYGYTF

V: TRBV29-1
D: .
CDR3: CSVDAAGNSYEQYF

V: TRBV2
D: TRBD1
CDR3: CASSVGGQGYEQYF

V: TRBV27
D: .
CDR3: CASALGKGASYEQCF